This T cell receptor beta chain was profiled in a study of metastatic and nonmetastatic thyroid tumors. Study-wide background: A comparison of repertoires was made across blood and tumor or nodule tissue from malignant and benign thyroid patients. Study results and caveats: Benign nodules reportedly had significantly lower TCR beta diversity than malignant thyroid tumors in blood and tumor.

TCRdb re-processed the PCR reads through MiXCR. Altogether 50,000 to 65,000 clones are present, 17% being singletons, with the ten largest covering 2.5% to 3%. As to this clone: What it binds is not known. A single base separates this from a much larger clone, so it may be a read error.

This CDR3 region has 14 residues. Germline loops: CDR1 SQVTM, CDR2 ANQGSEA. Prior to thyroid surgery, none of the patients had received any treatment. J is TRBJ2-7 and V is TRBV29-1; a weak D match, TRBD1 (6 bases). This TCR was sampled from a female donor with papillary thyroid cancer or a benign thyroid nodule (not recorded which). Some clones in this sample may be carry-over from other donors' samples. Sequencing was done on a sample of blood. CDR3 sequence reads: CRVGGSLGEVEQYF. In DNA, the CDR3 is TGCAGAGTTGGGGGCAGTTTGGGGGAAGTCGAGCAGTACTTC.